A single sample is the source of the 29 T cell receptor beta chains below, sequenced in a study of T cells in Graves' hyperthyroidism and ophthalmopathy (dated by TCRdb to about 2019). The library was made by multiplex PCR. Sequencing was carried out with an Illumina HiSeq 2000. The TCR beta CDR3 regions were amplified from RNA transcripts. The TCR CDR3 was subjected to a first round of RT-PCR using the HTBI primer set and the Qiagen OneStep RT-PCR kit. TCRdb trimmed public reads at Q25 via fastp, called clones via MiXCR and kept in-frame beta chains. Entries are consolidated by CDR3 protein sequence, retaining the most common genes and DNA. The sample includes around 290,000 distinct CDR3 sequences, with about 15% observed a single time. Roughly 53% of the sample goes to the ten largest clones. The specimen was blood. The receptors were gathered from a woman aged 60 to 75 with Graves' ophthalmopathy.

This clonotype was counted ten times or more. The rearrangement uses TRBV7-8 and TRBJ1-1; no reliable D call. The CDR3 extends over 14 amino acids. Trimming stripped 1 base from V and 2 bases from J, with 8 bases between. Germline assignment: CDR1 SGHVS and CDR2 FQNEAQ. As DNA, the CDR3 is TGTGCCAGCAGCTTAGTTGCAGACAACACTGAAGCTTTCTTT. Translation gives CASSLVADNTEAFF.

This clonotype occurred once. This chain joins TRBV11-2 and TRBJ2-2, with D tentatively TRBD2 (6 bases). The CDR3 covers 15 residues. Germline lookup yields CDR1 SGHAT and CDR2 FQNNGV. With 4 bases removed from V and 2 bases from J, the gap between germline ends came to 11 bases. The CDR3 sequence: CASSWAGTNTGELFF. The CDR3 nucleotides read TGTGCCAGCAGCTGGGCGGGGACCAACACCGGGGAGCTGTTTTTT.

The chain joins TRBV20-1 to TRBJ2-3, with TRBD2 identical over 13 bases. J was trimmed by 5 bases and V by 7 bases; bases with no gene match: 9. The germline V gene has CDR1 DFQATT and CDR2 SNEGSKA (reference sequence). The CDR3 totals 15 residues. The CDR3 DNA reads TGCAGTGTCGGACTAGCGGGAGCCAGGGGAGATACGCAGTATTTT. It codes for CSVGLAGARGDTQYF.

V usage is TRBV5-1 and J usage is TRBJ2-3, with 14 bases matching TRBD2. Looked up from germline, CDR1 is SGHRS and CDR2 is YFSETQ. This CDR3 comprises 18 residues. V trimming: 4 bases; J trimming: 5 bases; junction bases outside the gene matches: 12. The CDR3 region is CASSHGTSGGPFRDTQYF. DNA for the CDR3: TGCGCCAGCAGCCACGGGACTAGCGGGGGCCCCTTCCGAGATACGCAGTATTTT.

V and J are TRBV4-3 and TRBJ2-2; D not resolved. The V gene lost 0 bases and the J gene lost 5 bases, with 7 bases spanning the gap. The V gene's germline CDR1 is LGHNA and CDR2 YSLEER. The length of the CDR3 is 14 residues. The CDR3 sequence is CASSQDARTGELFF. CDR3 nucleotide sequence: TGCGCCAGCAGCCAAGACGCGAGGACCGGGGAGCTGTTTTTT.

This chain links TRBV29-1 with TRBJ1-3; 8 positions match TRBD1. The CDR3 consists of 14 residues. Trimming removed 4 bases from V and 2 bases from J; junction bases left unmatched: 4. CDR1 and CDR2 (germline): SQVTM, ANQGSEA. CDR3 DNA: TGCAGCGTTGCCAGGGGGCCCACTGGAAACACCATATATTTT. Its translation: CSVARGPTGNTIYF.

Ten or more counts support this clonotype. This rearrangement joins TRBV6-2 or TRBV6-3 to TRBJ2-1, with a weak D call TRBD1 (6 bases). CDR1 is MNHEY, CDR2 SVGEGT, per germline. This CDR3 has 16 residues. The ends were cut back, 9 bases at V and 6 bases at J, with 24 bases in the middle. CDR3 bases: TGTGCCAGTTCCACCTTCTCAGGGGAGAGGGGCAATGAGCAGTTCTTC. It translates to CASSTFSGERGNEQFF.

The chain uses TRBV28 and TRBJ1-5; D gene uncertain. This CDR3 region has 17 residues. V was cut by 2 bases and J by 6 bases, with 20 bases left in between. CDR1 is MDHEN and CDR2 is SYDVKM in the germline V gene. Here the CDR3 reads CASSLRVLKRVAQPQHF. In DNA, the CDR3 is TGTGCCAGCAGTTTAAGGGTCCTTAAAAGGGTGGCTCAGCCCCAGCATTTT. Full variable domain (outside the CDR3, taken from reference TRBV28 and TRBJ1-5): DVKVTQSSRYLVKRTGEKVFLECVQDMDHENMFWYRQDPGLGLRLIYFSYDVKMKEKGDIPEGYSVSREKKERFSLILESASTNQTSMYLCASSLRVLKRVAQPQHFGDGTRLSIL.

This clonotype appeared many times. This sequence joins TRBV10-3 and TRBJ2-1; 13 positions agree with TRBD2. Germline assignment: CDR1 ENHRY and CDR2 SYGVKD. The CDR3 runs to 16 residues. V lost 4 bases to trimming and J lost 6 bases; unmatched junction nucleotides: 6. For the CDR3, the DNA is TGTGCCATCAGTGCTGGGACTAGCGGGGTCGGCAATGAGCAGTTCTTC. Translating it yields CAISAGTSGVGNEQFF.

This clonotype was counted many times. The chain is built from TRBV27 and TRBJ1-2; D perhaps matches TRBD1 (6 bases). The CDR3 covers 14 residues. Germline values: CDR1 MNHEY, CDR2 SMNVEV (reference sequence). Trimming stripped 5 bases from V and 7 bases from J, with 17 bases between. CDR3 protein: CASSTRTRRGGYTF. The DNA of the CDR3 is TGTGCCAGCAGTACCCGAACCCGCAGGGGTGGCTACACCTTC.

The chain links TRBV4-2 to TRBJ2-7; 7 nucleotides agree with TRBD1. CDR1 and CDR2 from the germline V gene are LGHNA and YNFKEQ. The CDR3 is 15 residues long. V gave up 5 bases and J gave up 3 bases; unmatched junction bases: 10. The CDR3 DNA reads as TGTGCCAGCAGCTTCCCTGGAGACAGGGTCTACGAGCAGTACTTC. Translation gives CASSFPGDRVYEQYF.

This clonotype was seen repeatedly, ten times or more. J is TRBJ1-2 and V is TRBV3-1, with unresolved D. CDR1 is LGHDT and CDR2 is YNNKEL in the germline V gene (reference sequence). The ends were cut back, 2 bases at V and 1 base at J, with 8 bases in the middle. The CDR3 has 14 amino acids. The CDR3 coding sequence is TGTGCCAGCAGCCAACGGCGGAGTAACTATGGCTACACCTTC. Protein: CASSQRRSNYGYTF.

This clonotype was counted a few times. CDR3 loop: CASSPHMSSTDTQYF. The DNA for the CDR3 is TGTGCCAGCAGCCCCCACATGAGTAGCACAGATACGCAGTATTTT. The rearrangement joins TRBV9 to TRBJ2-3; D is uncertain. CDR1 and CDR2 (germline): SGDLS, YYNGEE. This CDR3 has 15 amino acids. Trimming took 4 bases from V and 0 from J, leaving 12 bases between them.

The chain's CDR3 is CASSTGTGETQYF. For the CDR3, the DNA is TGCGCCAGCAGCACGGGGACAGGGGAGACCCAGTACTTC. J is TRBJ2-5 and V is TRBV5-1; 9 positions match TRBD1. V shed 4 bases, J shed 5 bases, and the junction held 3 bases outside the gene matches. Germline V CDR1 and CDR2: SGHRS, YFSETQ. The CDR3 runs 13 residues.

This chain joins TRBV2 and TRBJ2-5; 11 bases map to TRBD2. After removal of 5 bases from V and 4 bases from J, the junction contained 3 bases not matched to a gene. Per germline, CDR1 SNHLY and CDR2 FYNNEI. The CDR3 runs to 14 residues. As DNA, the CDR3 is TGTGCCAGCAGTAGACTAGCGGGGTTAGAGACCCAGTACTTC. The encoded protein is CASSRLAGLETQYF.

Many counts were recorded for this clonotype. The V and J genes are TRBV11-2 and TRBJ1-1; no definite D call. V lost 7 bases and J lost 0, with 9 bases in between. CDR1 and CDR2 from the germline V gene are SGHAT and FQNNGV. The CDR3 loop spans 13 amino acids. CDR3 in DNA: TGTGCCAGCACCCCCGACTTGAACACTGAAGCTTTCTTT. Translated, it gives CASTPDLNTEAFF.

This clonotype was counted many times. This chain joins TRBV11-2 and TRBJ1-1; D remains ambiguous. V dropped 5 bases and J dropped 1 base, with 11 bases sitting between them. The CDR3 has 14 residues. The germline gives CDR1 SGHAT, CDR2 FQNNGV. The CDR3 coding sequence is TGTGCCAGCAGCCGGACGGTGGGGAACACTGAAGCTTTCTTT. Its protein is CASSRTVGNTEAFF.

This chain connects TRBV19 to TRBJ2-4; TRBD1 agrees at 7 bases. The CDR3 sequence is 15 residues long. Germline V gene sequence: CDR1 LNHDA, CDR2 SQIVND (reference sequence). J was trimmed by 4 bases and V by 5 bases; bases with no gene match: 8. The CDR3 region is CASSLYRDRKNIQYF. The CDR3 DNA reads TGTGCCAGTAGTTTATACCGGGACAGAAAAAACATTCAGTACTTC.

This clonotype came up many times. The chain couples TRBV5-1 to TRBJ2-7; 10 bases are a match to TRBD2. After removal of 2 bases from V and 2 bases from J, the junction contained 1 base not matched to a gene. The CDR3 totals 14 residues. Germline CDR1 SGHRS, CDR2 YFSETQ. The CDR3 bases are TGCGCCAGCAGCTTCACTAGCGGGACCTACGAGCAGTACTTC. This sequence encodes CASSFTSGTYEQYF.

This clonotype was detected ten times or more. The chain combines TRBV6-1 with TRBJ1-2; possibly TRBD1 for D (5 bases). Germline CDR1 MNHNS, CDR2 SASEGT. This CDR3 spans 15 amino acids. Trimming pared 3 bases from V and 5 bases from J, leaving 16 bases between. The CDR3 reads CASSDFSGTDYGYTF. The DNA of the CDR3 is TGTGCCAGCAGTGACTTTTCCGGGACGGATTATGGCTACACCTTC.

Many counts were recorded for this clonotype. This chain links TRBV5-1 with TRBJ2-1; 11 positions agree with TRBD2. The V and J ends lost 4 bases and 4 bases, in that order; junction bases with no gene match: 7. Germline V gene data show CDR1 as SGHRS and CDR2 as YFSETQ. This CDR3 spans 16 amino acids. CDR3 sequence reads: CASSGGLAANYNEQFF. For the CDR3, the DNA is TGCGCCAGCAGCGGGGGACTAGCGGCGAATTACAATGAGCAGTTCTTC.

The chain joins TRBV5-4 to TRBJ1-1; D is undetermined. V was shortened by 0 bases and J by 1 base, with 7 bases between the two germline ends. The CDR3 consists of 14 residues. Per germline, CDR1 SGHNT and CDR2 YYREEE (reference sequence). The CDR3 protein is CASSLGAPNTEAFF. The CDR3 DNA reads as TGTGCCAGCAGCTTGGGGGCTCCGAACACTGAAGCTTTCTTT.

This clonotype was found a few times. V is TRBV10-3 and J is TRBJ2-1, with a weak D call TRBD2 (6 bases). Trimming took 10 bases from V and 10 from J, leaving 29 bases between them. The CDR3 consists of 16 residues. The germline gives CDR1 ENHRY, CDR2 SYGVKD. CDR3 bases: TGTGCCACCCTCGCCGTCGCGGGATTCAGAACCGGGGAGCAGTTCTTC. It translates to CATLAVAGFRTGEQFF.

The chain links TRBV25-1 to TRBJ1-2; D uncertain. CDR1 is MGHDK, CDR2 SYGVNS, per germline. V shed 1 base and J shed 3 bases, with 15 bases lying between them. The CDR3 extends over 16 amino acids. The CDR3 spells CASSESPNEMYYGYTF. In DNA form, the CDR3 reads TGTGCCAGCAGTGAATCCCCAAACGAAATGTACTATGGCTACACCTTC.

This clonotype was seen at least ten times. This chain joins TRBV10-2 and TRBJ2-3, with D possibly TRBD2 on 5 matching bases. Germline values: CDR1 WSHSY, CDR2 SAAADI. Trimming took off 5 bases at V and 2 bases at J, with 11 bases between the two ends. The CDR3 covers 14 residues. CDR3 coding DNA: TGCGCCAGCAGTAAAAGCGGATACACAGATACGCAGTATTTT. Translated, it gives CASSKSGYTDTQYF.

This clonotype was counted many times. The CDR3 spells CASSLTATAYNEQFF. Here the CDR3 DNA reads TGTGCCAGCAGCTTGACCGCGACGGCCTACAATGAGCAGTTCTTC. The chain recombines TRBV7-2 with TRBJ2-1; no clear D. Trimming stripped 3 bases from V and 2 bases from J, with 11 bases between. This CDR3 has 15 amino acids. Germline CDR1 is SGHTA and CDR2 is FQGNSA.

This clonotype was counted at least ten times. The rearrangement joins TRBV3-1 to TRBJ2-7, with 10 bases fitting TRBD1. CDR1 and CDR2 from the germline V gene are LGHDT and YNNKEL (reference sequence). V trimming: 4 bases; J trimming: 7 bases; junction bases outside the gene matches: 10. This CDR3 contains 15 residues. CDR3 sequence reads: CASSPYGDRGREQYF. CDR3 nucleotide sequence: TGTGCCAGCAGCCCCTATGGGGACAGGGGTAGGGAGCAGTACTTC.

The sample holds many counts of this clonotype. The chain uses TRBV5-1 and TRBJ1-1, with TRBD1 matching 7 bases. Looked up from germline, CDR1 is SGHRS and CDR2 is YFSETQ. The length of the CDR3 is 16 residues. The V and J ends lost 1 base and 6 bases, in that order; junction bases with no gene match: 12. The CDR3 nucleotides are TGCGCCAGCAGCTTGTATCCCGACAGGGACTATTCTGAAGCTTTCTTT. This encodes CASSLYPDRDYSEAFF. The complete variable domain, with remaining parts taken from reference TRBV5-1 and TRBJ1-1, reads KAGVTQTPRYLIKTRGQQVTLSCSPISGHRSVSWYQQTPGQGLQFLFEYFSETQRNKGNFPGRFSGRQFSNSRSEMNVSTLELGDSALYLCASSLYPDRDYSEAFFGQGTRLTVV.

A word on this clonotype: Here the CDR3 omits its conserved ending phenylalanine or tryptophan, so a read error is the likely source. For the CDR3, the DNA is TGTGCCAGCAGTTTATCCGGGTACGGCTACACCCTC. This encodes CASSLSGYGYTL. The gene calls are TRBV28 and TRBJ1-2; D remains ambiguous. The CDR3 is made up of 12 amino acids. CDR1 MDHEN and CDR2 SYDVKM come from the germline V gene. Trimming left V 1 base short and J 8 bases short, with 8 bases between.